This T cell receptor beta chain was captured by sequencing in a study of T-cell memory formation after mild COVID-19. The wider study: Each donor largely had its own TCR clusters.

The sample holds a few counts of this clonotype. What it recognizes is unknown. General study points: Contracting CD4+ clones sat mainly in CM and EM; CD8+ in EMRA. Proof of SARS-CoV-2 specificity was absent for the second-wave clones that crested on day 37.

Constant-segment primers and 5'RACE yielded cDNA libraries for TCR alpha and TCR beta, each carrying sample barcodes and UMIs. TCRdb redid the calling of the 5' RACE reads with MiXCR, one entry per CDR3 protein. This table holds approximately 350,000 distinct CDR3 sequences, 13% to 15% found once. CDR1 is LGHNA and CDR2 is YNFKEQ in the germline V gene. After removal of 2 bases from V and 1 base from J, the junction contained 1 base not matched to a gene. This CDR3 has 16 amino acids. The receptor's source is a man aged 18-30 years who had mild COVID-19 (a few samples of this study predate the infection). Cell type and time point are not known. The J gene is TRBJ2-5, the V gene TRBV4-2, with 13 nucleotides matching TRBD2. The material sequenced was PBMCs or a T cell subset sorted from them (not recorded which). DNA of the CDR3: TGTGCCAGCAGCCAAACTAGCGGGGGGGTCCAAGAGACCCAGTACTTC. Translation gives CASSQTSGGVQETQYF.